These 29 T cell receptor beta chains were sequenced from one sample in a study of T cell responses to AZD1222 COVID-19 vaccine (dated by TCRdb to about 2021). The time point label of this sample denotes: about 28 days (+/-7) after the second vaccine dose. Library preparation was by the immunoSEQ multiplex PCR assay. TCRdb took this table from immuneACCESS and kept in-frame rearrangements with V and J called. Such tables lack part of the clones; where checked against another copy, unresolved V genes explain under half of the gap, and the rest is unexplained. The sample has approximately 90,000 clones on record, over 75% of them singletons. The biggest ten clones account for 5% to 6.5% of the sample. Sequencing used peripheral blood, obtained 28 days after the second AZD1222 dose. The receptors were sampled from an adult who received the AZD1222 COVID-19 vaccine.

The chain carries TRBV5-6 and TRBJ1-2, with D possibly matching TRBD1 (6 bases). Germline V lookup: CDR1 SGHDT, CDR2 YYEEEE. Trimming cost V 5 bases and J 0 bases, with 14 bases left between them. The CDR3 has 15 residues. The CDR3 reads CASSPGGRTNYGYTF. DNA of the CDR3: TGTGCCAGCAGTCCCGGGGGCCGAACTAACTATGGCTACACCTTC.

The J gene is TRBJ1-1, the V gene TRBV5-8; possibly TRBD1 for D (6 bases). V shed 10 bases and J shed 1 base, with 20 bases lying between them. The germline gives CDR1 SGHTS, CDR2 YDEGEE. The CDR3 consists of 15 residues. CDR3 bases: TGTGCCGGGAATCAGGGGCTCGGCGGGAACACTGAAGCTTTCTTT. Amino acids: CAGNQGLGGNTEAFF.

The table lists this clone with a count of one. CDR3 amino acids: CASSLERGLAEAFF. CDR3 bases: TGTGCCAGCAGCTTGGAGCGCGGACTAGCTGAAGCTTTCTTT. The rearrangement uses TRBV5-4 and TRBJ1-1; no reliable D call. V lost 0 bases to trimming and J lost 6 bases, with 12 bases between them. The CDR3 totals 14 residues. Germline CDR1 SGHNT, CDR2 YYREEE (reference sequence).

This clone was seen a handful of times. This CDR3 is CASSETGGGAYEQYF. The CDR3 DNA reads as TGTGCCAGCAGTGAAACAGGCGGGGGGGCTTACGAGCAGTACTTC. The rearrangement uses TRBV6-1 and TRBJ2-7; 9 bases match TRBD2. The CDR3 extends over 15 amino acids. Germline V gene sequence: CDR1 MNHNS, CDR2 SASEGT. The ends lost 2 bases at V and 4 bases at J; junction bases unmatched: 6.

The chain carries TRBV3-1 (or the pseudogene TRBV3-2) and TRBJ1-5; D unresolved. Trimming cost V 2 bases and J 5 bases, with 7 bases left between them. Germline-derived CDR1 and CDR2 are LGHDT and YNNKEL (reference sequence). This CDR3 is built from 13 residues. CDR3 in DNA: TGTGCCAGCAGCCAAAGGAGCGATCAGCCCCAGCATTTT. Translated, it gives CASSQRSDQPQHF.

The table lists this clone with a count of one. This rearrangement joins TRBV18 to TRBJ2-7, with TRBD1 as a possible D gene (7 bases). CDR3 length: 13 amino acids. V lost 6 bases and J lost 5, with 14 bases in between. The germline gives CDR1 KGHSH, CDR2 LQKENI. The CDR3 here is CASSRGVVNEQYF. CDR3 nucleotides: TGTGCCAGCTCCAGGGGGGTCGTCAACGAGCAGTACTTC.

This clone has more than one count but fewer than ten. V gene TRBV2 combines with J gene TRBJ1-1, with D possibly matching TRBD1 (5 bases). The CDR3 extends over 17 amino acids. CDR1 SNHLY and CDR2 FYNNEI come from the germline V gene. Trimming stripped 7 bases from V and 3 bases from J, with 24 bases between. The CDR3 loop reads CASTSPGLRGEDTEAFF. CDR3 DNA: TGTGCCAGCACCTCACCGGGACTTCGGGGGGAAGACACTGAAGCTTTCTTT.

This clone was found once. The gene calls are TRBV7-8 and TRBJ2-1; 7 bases fit TRBD2. The CDR3 has 15 amino acids. The J segment lost 3 bases and the V segment lost 0 bases, leaving 2 bases of the junction unmatched. CDR1 and CDR2 from the germline V gene are SGHVS and FQNEAQ. The CDR3 loop reads CASSLAGGNYNEQFF. As DNA, the CDR3 is TGTGCCAGCAGCTTAGCGGGGGGGAACTACAATGAGCAGTTCTTC.

V is TRBV7-9 and J is TRBJ2-7; D unclear. Germline V gene data show CDR1 as SEHNR and CDR2 as FQNEAQ (reference sequence). The CDR3 spans 13 residues. Trimming removed 5 bases at V and 0 bases at J, with 8 bases between. Here the CDR3 reads CASSDTDSYEQYF. The CDR3 DNA follows: TGTGCCAGCAGCGACACCGACTCCTACGAGCAGTACTTC.

V and J are TRBV11-2 and TRBJ1-6; 7 positions match TRBD1. The CDR3 extends over 17 amino acids. V lost 5 bases and J lost 3; bases outside the gene matches: 10. CDR1 is SGHAT, CDR2 FQNNGV, per germline. The CDR3 loop reads CASSTWTGALYNSPLHF. The CDR3, as DNA: TGTGCCAGCAGCACTTGGACAGGAGCCCTCTATAATTCACCCCTCCACTTT.

The chain links TRBV5-1 to TRBJ1-1; weak D call: TRBD1 (5 bases). CDR3 size: 13 residues. The ends were cut back, 0 bases at V and 11 bases at J, with 14 bases in the middle. In germline, CDR1 is SGHRS, CDR2 YFSETQ. The chain's CDR3 is CASSLAGQGSAFF. The CDR3 coding sequence is TGCGCCAGCAGCTTGGCGGGTCAGGGATCCGCTTTCTTT.

The rearrangement uses TRBV7-9 and TRBJ2-1, with 9 bases aligning to TRBD2. V shed 1 base, J shed 3 bases, and the junction held 4 bases outside the gene matches. The germline V gene has CDR1 SEHNR and CDR2 FQNEAQ (reference sequence). The CDR3 contains 16 residues. CDR3: CASSLGSGGLYNEQFF. CDR3 nucleotides: TGTGCCAGCAGCTTAGGTAGCGGGGGCCTCTACAATGAGCAGTTCTTC.

This sequence joins TRBV6-5 and TRBJ1-1, with D hard to call. Trimming removed 2 bases from V and 4 bases from J, with 8 bases in between. The CDR3 runs to 13 residues. Germline lookup yields CDR1 MNHEY and CDR2 SVGAGI. The CDR3 protein is CASSYIVGTEAFF. DNA for the CDR3: TGTGCCAGCAGTTACATTGTGGGCACTGAAGCTTTCTTT.

In this sample, this clone turned up once. This chain connects TRBV19 to TRBJ1-6; no definite D call. V lost 3 bases to trimming and J lost 7 bases, with 16 bases between them. The CDR3 runs 16 residues. Germline assignment: CDR1 LNHDA and CDR2 SQIVND (reference sequence). CDR3 sequence (DNA): TGTGCCAGTAGTATCCCCCCCGGCCAACCGAATTCACCCCTCCACTTT. It specifies CASSIPPGQPNSPLHF.

V and J are TRBV7-9 and TRBJ1-5, with D unresolved. The V and J ends lost 2 bases and 5 bases respectively, with 4 bases between them. CDR3 size: 12 residues. The germline V gene encodes CDR1 SEHNR and CDR2 FQNEAQ (reference sequence). CDR3 DNA sequence: TGTGCCAGCAGCTTAATAGATCAGCCCCAGCATTTT. The encoded protein is CASSLIDQPQHF.

This chain links TRBV30 with TRBJ2-1; the match to TRBD2 covers 7 bases. CDR3 length: 13 amino acids. The J segment lost 4 bases and the V segment lost 5 bases, leaving 5 bases of the junction unmatched. The germline V gene has CDR1 GTSNPN and CDR2 SVGIG (reference sequence). DNA of the CDR3: TGTGCCTGGGGGGGGGTTTTTTACAATGAGCAGTTCTTC. Translating it yields CAWGGVFYNEQFF.

The V gene is TRBV28, the J gene TRBJ1-3; D is undetermined. V gave up 6 bases and J gave up 0 bases, with 12 bases separating them. The V gene's germline CDR1 is MDHEN and CDR2 SYDVKM. This CDR3 contains 15 residues. CDR3 nucleotides: TGTGCCAGCAGCCGCGACGCCGGCTCTGGAAACACCATATATTTT. Protein product: CASSRDAGSGNTIYF.

The rearrangement links TRBV27 to TRBJ2-3; D call uncertain. This CDR3 is built from 16 residues. Trimming pared 4 bases from V and 1 base from J, leaving 15 bases between. CDR1 and CDR2 from the germline V gene are MNHEY and SMNVEV (reference sequence). For the CDR3, the DNA is TGTGCCAGCAGTTCTTTGCCCCTGAGAGGCACAGATACGCAGTATTTT. Translation gives CASSSLPLRGTDTQYF.

This chain uses TRBV28 with TRBJ2-4, with D perhaps matching TRBD1 (5 bases). CDR1 MDHEN and CDR2 SYDVKM come from the germline V gene. The length of the CDR3 is 15 residues. V was clipped by 5 bases and J by 1 base, with 12 bases between them. CDR3 protein: CASSLPGFAKNIQYF. As DNA, the CDR3 is TGTGCCAGCAGTCTCCCAGGGTTTGCCAAAAACATTCAGTACTTC.

The chain employs TRBV6-5 and TRBJ1-4; weak D call: TRBD1 (6 bases). Germline V lookup: CDR1 MNHEY, CDR2 SVGAGI. Between the trimmed V and J ends, which lost 0 bases and 8 bases, there was a span of 16 bases. This CDR3 contains 16 residues. CDR3 region: CASSYSRTVAGEKLFF. CDR3 DNA sequence: TGTGCCAGCAGTTACTCCAGGACAGTGGCGGGGGAAAAACTGTTTTTT.

The genes are TRBV12-3 or TRBV12-4 and TRBJ2-7, with D perhaps TRBD1 or TRBD2 (5 bases each). The CDR3 totals 13 residues. V was clipped by 6 bases and J by 3 bases, with 12 bases between them. DNA for the CDR3: TGTGCCAGCAGCTGGGACGGATACTACGAGCAGTACTTC. It is translated as CASSWDGYYEQYF.

This rearrangement joins TRBV29-1 to TRBJ1-2, with a weak D call TRBD1 (6 bases). Trimming shortened V by 5 bases and J by 6 bases, and 13 bases separated the two germline ends. Per germline, CDR1 SQVTM and CDR2 ANQGSEA. This CDR3 has 12 residues. The CDR3 DNA reads as TGCAGCGTTCTCCAGGGGTGGAATGGCTACACCTTC. It codes for CSVLQGWNGYTF.

The chain couples TRBV29-1 to TRBJ1-1; D may be TRBD1 (6 bases). Trimming left V 4 bases short and J 8 bases short, with 11 bases between. CDR1 and CDR2 from the germline V gene are SQVTM and ANQGSEA. CDR3 size: 11 residues. CDR3 residues: CSVGTVSEAFF. CDR3 nucleotides: TGCAGCGTTGGGACAGTTTCAGAAGCTTTCTTT.

This clone was detected only once. The chain has TRBV12-3 or TRBV12-4 and TRBJ2-2; D unresolved. The CDR3 has 13 residues. With 3 bases removed from V and 6 bases from J, the gap between germline ends came to 8 bases. The CDR3 DNA reads TGTGCCAGCAGTTTCGCGATCCCCGGGGAGCTGTTTTTT. It is translated as CASSFAIPGELFF.

This clone was picked up one time. V usage is TRBV28 and J usage is TRBJ1-3; TRBD1 matches at 7 bases. Looked up from germline, CDR1 is MDHEN and CDR2 is SYDVKM. V lost 3 bases to trimming and J lost 7 bases; unmatched junction nucleotides: 6. This CDR3 has 14 residues. For the CDR3, the DNA is TGTGCCAGCAGTTTTACGACAGGGACGAACACCATATATTTT. It is translated as CASSFTTGTNTIYF.

The genes are TRBV28 and TRBJ1-2; D is ambiguous. This CDR3 comprises 11 residues. The germline V and J ends were trimmed by 5 bases and 4 bases, with 5 bases remaining between them. Germline-derived CDR1 and CDR2 are MDHEN and SYDVKM. The CDR3 region has the DNA TGTGCCAGCAGTACAAGCTATGGCTACACCTTC. Its translation is CASSTSYGYTF.

This rearrangement joins TRBV2 to TRBJ1-2, with D perhaps matching TRBD1 (5 bases). This CDR3 is built from 15 residues. Germline V gene lookup returns CDR1 SNHLY and CDR2 FYNNEI. Trimming took 10 bases from V and 0 from J, leaving 18 bases between them. The CDR3, as DNA: TGTGCCACCCCCAGCCGACAGCCAGCTAACTATGGCTACACCTTC. The encoded protein is CATPSRQPANYGYTF.

This chain connects TRBV4-2 to TRBJ1-6; D is unresolved. Trimming cost V 5 bases and J 0 bases, with 11 bases left between them. CDR3 length: 16 amino acids. Germline CDR1 is LGHNA and CDR2 is YNFKEQ. This CDR3 is CASSGAPSSYNSPLHF. CDR3 DNA sequence: TGTGCCAGCAGCGGAGCTCCGAGCTCCTATAATTCACCCCTCCACTTT.

In DNA, the CDR3 is TGTGCCAGCAGCTTGTTCTCCTACGAGCAGTACTTC. It translates to CASSLFSYEQYF. V and J are TRBV11-2 and TRBJ2-7; D is unclear. With 3 bases removed from V and 0 bases from J, the gap between germline ends came to 3 bases. The V gene's germline CDR1 is SGHAT and CDR2 FQNNGV. CDR3 length equals 12 residues.